One T cell receptor beta chain is described in this entry. Antigen specificity is unknown. Each diagnosis was grounded in clinical symptoms, serum thyroxine and TRAb, thyroid ultrasound, and orbital computed tomography. The sample belongs to a study of T cells in Graves' hyperthyroidism and ophthalmopathy. TCR beta CDR3 sequences were amplified from RNA transcripts. TCR CDR3 regions were first amplified by RT-PCR with HTBI primers. TCRdb re-called the multiplex PCR reads with MiXCR, one entry per CDR3 protein. The sample shows a few hundred thousand distinct CDR3 sequences, about 43% of them seen only once. Study-wide findings and caveats: Most clonotypes that expanded in the thyroid above 0.001 also showed up in blood. Model-based prediction identified ophthalmopathy a median around seven months prior to its onset.

Germline CDR1 and CDR2: SGHNT and YYREEE (reference sequence). The V gene lost 2 bases and the J gene lost 3 bases, with 26 bases spanning the gap. CDR3 size: 19 residues. The chain is built from TRBV5-4 and TRBJ1-1; D gene unclear. The receptor was derived from a woman between 18 and 30 years old with Graves' hyperthyroidism. Sequencing used peripheral blood or thyroid tissue (not recorded which). CDR3 protein: CASSFGQPGKNYGYTEAFF. The CDR3 DNA is TGTGCCAGCAGCTTCGGCCAACCCGGGAAGAACTATGGCTACACTGAAGCTTTCTTT.